This TCR beta chain was found in a study of cytomegalovirus exposure and HLA in healthy donors. Whole-study findings and limits: A later look showed TCR association rates differing by HLA locus, highest for DRB1 and lowest for HLA-C.

CDR1 and CDR2 (germline): MNHEY, SVGAGI. Trimming took 6 bases from V and 1 from J, leaving 11 bases between them. This CDR3 has 14 residues. PCR was performed using 60 Vbeta and 13 Jbeta primers. The data were produced by immunoSEQ multiplex PCR, yet TCRdb's version contains in-frame clones alone and is incomplete. The sample includes about 210,000 clones, under 85% seen only once; the top ten take around 9.6%. Regarding this clone: What it binds is unknown.

This TCR was sampled from a woman aged 45-65 years in good health and CMV-seropositive. This chain links TRBV6-5 with TRBJ2-3; D unresolved. The specimen sequenced was PBMCs. CDR3 amino acids: CASSPRRGTDTQYF. Here the CDR3 DNA reads TGTGCCAGCAGCCCAAGACGGGGCACAGATACGCAGTATTTT.